Listed below are T cell receptor beta chains from one sample, sequenced in a study of blood T cell repertoires in COVID-19. Clones were read by immunoSEQ multiplex PCR, and TCRdb kept only the in-frame ones, dropping some. The table has 35,000 to 45,000 clones, about four fifths seen once; the top ten hold over 13%. The material sequenced was peripheral blood. The receptors come from a human donor in a cohort sampled during active COVID-19. CDR3s include the opening cysteine and the closing phenylalanine or tryptophan. A D gene is named only where the DNA matches it firmly. Not all rows give a size; the values are once, few, many and, for expanded clones, a class.

d_call j_call clone_size v_call cdr3_nt cdr3_aa
. TRBJ1-5 . TRBV19 TGTGCCAGTAGTAATTGGGGCGGAGCTGGCAATCAGCCCCAGCATTTT CASSNWGGAGNQPQHF
TRBD1 TRBJ1-1 . TRBV29-1 TGCAGCGTTGAGGGAGGACAGGTGAACACTGAAGCTTTCTTT CSVEGGQVNTEAFF
TRBD1 TRBJ2-7 . TRBV2 TGTGCCAGCGAAGACGGGACAGGGGGATCCTACGAGCAGTACTTC CASEDGTGGSYEQYF
TRBD1 TRBJ1-2 . TRBV10-3 TGTGCCATCAGTCTCGACAGGGCGGAGAACTATGGCTACACCTTC CAISLDRAENYGYTF
. TRBJ1-5 . TRBV6-7 TGTGCCAGCAGTAACCACTTTCAGCCCCAGCATTTT CASSNHFQPQHF
. TRBJ2-7 . TRBV10-3 TGTGCCATCAGTGATCAACTAGCCTATGACGAGCAGTACTTC CAISDQLAYDEQYF
TRBD2 TRBJ2-7 . TRBV19 TGTGCCAGTAGTATAGCTAGCGGGAGGTATGAGCAGTACTTC CASSIASGRYEQYF
. TRBJ2-1 once TRBV7-2 TGTGCCAGCAGCTCCACCCAGAGCTTACCTAGGAATGAGCAGTTCTTC CASSSTQSLPRNEQFF
. TRBJ1-4 few TRBV4-1 TGCGCCAGCAGCTCATACCGGGGGAGCCGGTTGACTAATGAAAAACTGTTTTTT CASSSYRGSRLTNEKLFF
TRBD2 TRBJ2-3 . TRBV4-1 TGCGCCAGCAGCCCGACTAGCGGTCGGGGAGATACGCAGTATTTT CASSPTSGRGDTQYF
TRBD1 TRBJ2-5 . TRBV5-1 TGCGCCAGCAGCAGGGACAGAGAAGAGACCCAGTACTTC CASSRDREETQYF
. TRBJ2-2 . TRBV9 TGTGCCAGCAGCGTAGAAGGGGTGGGCAGGGAATATACCGGGGAGCTGTTTTTT CASSVEGVGREYTGELFF
TRBD1 TRBJ2-7 . TRBV20-1 TGCAGTGCTAGTACAGGGGGCTCTTTCGAGCAGTACTTC CSASTGGSFEQYF
. TRBJ2-7 . TRBV11-2 TGTGCCAGCAGCTTAGCCCCGGTCTACGAGCAGTACTTC CASSLAPVYEQYF
TRBD2 TRBJ2-3 . TRBV30 TGTGCCTGGAGGGGCGTGTTAGCGGGAGTAGGAGATACGCAGTATTTT CAWRGVLAGVGDTQYF
. TRBJ2-2 . TRBV5-4 TGTGCCAGCAGCTTAGGCGGGACGAACACCGGGGAGCTGTTTTTT CASSLGGTNTGELFF
TRBD1 TRBJ2-7 . TRBV2 TGTGCCAGCAGTATCGGGACAGCCCTGGGTGAGCAGTACTTC CASSIGTALGEQYF
. TRBJ2-5 few TRBV27 TGTGCCAGCAGTCCCGCCAGGCAAGAGACCCAGTACTTC CASSPARQETQYF
. TRBJ2-7 . TRBV29-1 TGCAGCGTTGATGGCGGCAACACCTACGAGCAGTACTTC CSVDGGNTYEQYF
. TRBJ2-5 . TRBV11-1 TGTGCCAGCACCCAGGGTGGTGAGACCCAGTACTTC CASTQGGETQYF
TRBD2 TRBJ2-5 . TRBV18 TGTGCCAGCTCACCACTTACTAGCGAAGAGACCCAGTACTTC CASSPLTSEETQYF
TRBD2 TRBJ2-1 . TRBV7-6 TGTGCCAGCAGCTTAGGAGGATCCGCGGGAGGGAGGAGAAATGAGCAGTTCTTC CASSLGGSAGGRRNEQFF
. TRBJ1-3 . TRBV5-1 TGCGCCAGCAGCTGGGGGCCCGACGCGGGAAACACCATATATTTT CASSWGPDAGNTIYF
TRBD1 TRBJ2-1 once TRBV7-3 TGTGCCAGCAGCCCGAGATCGGGACAGGCTACCTACAATGAGCAGTTCTTC CASSPRSGQATYNEQFF
. TRBJ2-2 . TRBV6-5 TGTGCCAGCAGACGAACTAAGGACACCGGGGAGCTGTTTTTT CASRRTKDTGELFF
TRBD1 TRBJ1-3 . TRBV5-1 TGCGCCAGCAGCCTTACAGGGGTTGGAAACACCATATATTTT CASSLTGVGNTIYF
. TRBJ1-3 . TRBV6-5 TGTGCCAGCAGTTACTCGCCAGGCGAACCTGGAAACACCATATATTTT CASSYSPGEPGNTIYF
TRBD1 TRBJ2-5 . TRBV7-9 TGTGCCAGCGAGCCTGGGACAGTCCAAGAGACCCAGTACTTC CASEPGTVQETQYF
TRBD2 TRBJ2-2 . TRBV11-2 TGTGCCAGCAGCTTAGGGTTTAAGGGACTAGCGGGAGTGACCGGGGAGCTGTTTTTT CASSLGFKGLAGVTGELFF
TRBD2 TRBJ2-3 . TRBV24-1 TGTGCCACCAGTGACCAGACTAGCGGAGATAAAGATACGCAGTATTTT CATSDQTSGDKDTQYF
. TRBJ2-2 . TRBV11-3 TGTGCCAGCAGCCACAGCTCGGCAGCGAACACCGGGGAGCTGTTTTTT CASSHSSAANTGELFF
. TRBJ1-2 . TRBV5-1 TGCGCCATCCTCGTTGGGGGGGAGGCCTATGGCTACACCTTC CAILVGGEAYGYTF
. TRBJ2-1 once TRBV6-5 TGTGCCAGCAGCTCGGGTGGAGCTGACCGGAATGAGCAGTTCTTC CASSSGGADRNEQFF
. TRBJ2-1 . TRBV10-3 TGTGCCATCAGTGAGAGCTACGCGGGGCTGACCTACAATGAGCAGTTCTTC CAISESYAGLTYNEQFF
TRBD2 TRBJ2-1 . TRBV7-9 TGTGCCAGCAGCTTAGCTGCGGGAGGGCCTAATGCAGAGCAGTTCTTC CASSLAAGGPNAEQFF
. TRBJ2-2 . TRBV6-1 TGTGCCAGCAGTGAAGCGCAGGGCTATACCGGGGAGCTGTTTTTT CASSEAQGYTGELFF
TRBD2 TRBJ2-7 . TRBV13 TGTGCCAGCAGCTTACTGCGGGAGGGTTCCTACGAGCAGTACTTC CASSLLREGSYEQYF
TRBD2 TRBJ2-7 . TRBV11-3 TGTGCCAGCAGCGCCTGGACTAGCGGGAGGGCCGACGAGCAGTACTTC CASSAWTSGRADEQYF
TRBD1 TRBJ2-7 few TRBV3-1/TRBV3-2 TGTGCCAGCAGCCTGGACAGGGGGACCTACGAGCAGTACTTC CASSLDRGTYEQYF
. TRBJ1-3 few TRBV14 TGTGCCAGCAGCCAAGGGGGGCAAGCCTATGGCCTGTCAAACACCATATATTTT CASSQGGQAYGLSNTIYF
. TRBJ2-3 . TRBV20-1 TGCAGTGCTAGACTCACAGATACGCAGTATTTT CSARLTDTQYF
. TRBJ2-7 . TRBV19 TGTGCCAGTAGCCCCACATTATCGAATAAATACGAGCAGTACTTC CASSPTLSNKYEQYF
. TRBJ2-2 . TRBV30 TGTGCCTGGAGTCGACTGAACACCGGGGAGCTGTTTTTT CAWSRLNTGELFF
TRBD2 TRBJ2-7 . TRBV30 TGTGCCTGGACCCCTAGCGGGACCTACGAGCAGTACTTC CAWTPSGTYEQYF
. TRBJ1-2 . TRBV5-6 TGTGCCAGCAGCCCGGAAAGGGGCTACTGGGGCTACACCTTC CASSPERGYWGYTF
TRBD1 TRBJ2-7 . TRBV5-1 TGCGCCAGCAGTTCCTCCGGGACAGGGTCCTACGAGCAGTACTTC CASSSSGTGSYEQYF
TRBD1 TRBJ2-7 few TRBV9 TGTGCCAGCAGCCCGACAGGGATCTTCTCCTACGAGCAGTACTTC CASSPTGIFSYEQYF
. TRBJ2-1 few TRBV5-1 TGCGCCAGCAGCTTGGGCGAGCGAGATGAGCAGTTCTTC CASSLGERDEQFF
TRBD1 TRBJ2-1 few TRBV9 TGTGCCAGCAGCCCCCGGACAGGGGGCGCTTCTCGGTTCTTC CASSPRTGGASRFF
TRBD1 TRBJ1-2 . TRBV19 TGTGCCAGTAGTATCACAGGGGATGGCTACACCTTC CASSITGDGYTF
TRBD2 TRBJ2-5 . TRBV6-5 TGTGCCAGTCGAATCTCCCGGGAGGGAGAGACCCAGTACTTC CASRISREGETQYF
TRBD2 TRBJ2-3 . TRBV3-1/TRBV3-2 TGTGCCAGCAGCCAAGCCGGGACTAGCGGGATAACAGATACGCAGTATTTT CASSQAGTSGITDTQYF
TRBD2 TRBJ2-3 . TRBV5-1 TGCGCCAGCAGCTTGGTAGCGGGGGGCACAGATACGCAGTATTTT CASSLVAGGTDTQYF